These 8 T cell receptor beta chains share one sample of origin, sequenced in a study of OX40 agonist ivuxolimab in advanced cancers. TCRdb's copy holds only in-frame clones and misses some; the assay was immunoSEQ multiplex PCR. In the table there are about 69,000 clones, 80% to 90% of which are singletons. The sample here was CD4+ or CD8+ T cells sorted from blood, taken in a trial of the OX40 agonist ivuxolimab. The receptors here all came from an adult with an advanced solid tumor such as melanoma, head and neck, liver or kidney cancer.

The count of this clone is one. The rearrangement uses TRBV14 and TRBJ2-7; TRBD2 matches at 14 bases. CDR1 is SGHDN and CDR2 is FVKESK in the germline V gene. The CDR3 runs 15 residues. With 6 bases clipped from V and 7 bases from J, the junction kept 8 bases outside the gene matches. CDR3 sequence (DNA): TGTGCCAGCAGTCTTCGACTAGCGGGAGGGGGGGAGCAGTACTTC. It specifies CASSLRLAGGGEQYF.

This clone appeared a single time. The V gene is TRBV12-5, the J gene TRBJ2-4; 9 bases are a match to TRBD1. CDR3 length: 17 residues. J was trimmed by 0 bases and V by 4 bases; bases with no gene match: 7. Germline assignment: CDR1 LGHNT and CDR2 FRNRAP. DNA for the CDR3: TGTGCTAGTGGTTCCCGGACAGGGGATATAGCCAAAAACATTCAGTACTTC. Residues: CASGSRTGDIAKNIQYF.

This rearrangement joins TRBV6-6 to TRBJ1-1; D is unresolved. Trimming took off 5 bases at V and 1 base at J, with 8 bases between the two ends. The CDR3 is 13 residues long. The germline V gene has CDR1 MNHNY and CDR2 SVGAGI (reference sequence). CDR3 DNA sequence: TGTGCCAGCAGTGCCAGTCAGAACACTGAAGCTTTCTTT. This codes for CASSASQNTEAFF.

In the case of this clone: Germline is not matched at one junction end, which may reflect a read error. The V call is TRBV15, the J call TRBJ1-2, with a possible D match to TRBD1 (6 bases). Germline V gene sequence: CDR1 LNHNV, CDR2 YYDKDF (reference sequence). The CDR3 totals 18 residues. CDR3 DNA: TGTGCCACCAGAAGAGATCCCCCTACGGACAGACATAACTATGGCTACACCTTC. This translates into CATRRDPPTDRHNYGYTF.

A remark on this clone: Other nucleotide sequences in the sample specify the same CDR3. The rearrangement links TRBV27 to TRBJ1-1, with unresolved D. CDR3 length: 11 amino acids. The ends were cut back, 3 bases at V and 4 bases at J, with 3 bases in the middle. CDR1 is MNHEY, CDR2 SMNVEV, per germline (reference sequence). The CDR3 nucleotides read TGTGCCAGCAGTTTGGGCACTGAAGCTTTCTTT. The encoded protein is CASSLGTEAFF.

The V gene is TRBV29-1, the J gene TRBJ1-5; TRBD1 might be the D (6 bases). Germline CDR1 and CDR2: SQVTM and ANQGSEA. CDR3 length equals 13 residues. V was trimmed by 4 bases and J by 4 bases, leaving 11 bases between them. The DNA for the CDR3 is TGCAGCGTTGCAACAGGGATGAATCAGCCCCAGCATTTT. This sequence encodes CSVATGMNQPQHF.

The V and J genes are TRBV19 and TRBJ1-5; D gene ambiguous. The germline V gene has CDR1 LNHDA and CDR2 SQIVND (reference sequence). V was pared by 4 bases and J by 7 bases, with 14 bases between. The CDR3 contains 14 residues. The CDR3 loop is CASSTTGRRQPQHF. CDR3 nucleotides: TGTGCCAGTAGTACGACTGGGAGGCGGCAGCCCCAGCATTTT.

In its sample, this clone was seen once. This rearrangement joins TRBV27 to TRBJ2-1, with D maybe TRBD2 (6 bases). This CDR3 comprises 15 residues. Germline lookup yields CDR1 MNHEY and CDR2 SMNVEV (reference sequence). Trimming pared 5 bases from V and 3 bases from J, leaving 14 bases between. The CDR3 here is CASSGREPNYNEQFF. The DNA of the CDR3 is TGTGCCAGCAGTGGTCGGGAGCCGAACTACAATGAGCAGTTCTTC.